A selection of T cell receptor beta chains follows, all from one sample in a study of blood T cell repertoires in COVID-19. Clones were sequenced by immunoSEQ multiplex PCR, and TCRdb holds only the in-frame ones, with some missing. The repertoire has under 300,000 clones, about 88% of them found once; the top ten carry 2% to 2.5%. Specimen: peripheral blood. These receptors came from a woman in her 40s who had recovered from COVID-19. Both conserved end residues are part of each CDR3. A D gene is named only where the DNA matches it firmly. Some rows have no size entry. The others give once, few or many, or a class for an expanded clone.

V gene	J gene	clone size	CDR3 length	D gene	CDR3 DNA	CDR3 protein
TRBV11-2	TRBJ2-7	-	16	TRBD2	TGTGCCAGCAGCCTCCTGGCCGGGACTAGCGTCTACGAGCAGTACTTC	CASSLLAGTSVYEQYF
TRBV7-2	TRBJ2-3	-	15	-	TGTGCCAGCAGCCGTAGACTAGTCCGAGCAGATACGCAGTATTTT	CASSRRLVRADTQYF
TRBV19	TRBJ2-7	-	13	TRBD2	TGTGCCAGTAGTCCAGCGGGAGGGTACGAGCAGTACTTC	CASSPAGGYEQYF
TRBV7-2	TRBJ2-5	-	15	TRBD2	TGTGCCAGCAGCCTACCGGGACTAGCGTTGGAGACCCAGTACTTC	CASSLPGLALETQYF
TRBV6-2/TRBV6-3	TRBJ2-7	-	14	-	TGTGCCAGCAGTTTCCGGGACTTTGGTTACGAGCAGTACTTC	CASSFRDFGYEQYF
TRBV18	TRBJ2-1	few	15	TRBD1	TGTGCCAGCTCACCAGGGGGGACAGGGGGCTATGAGCAGTTCTTC	CASSPGGTGGYEQFF
TRBV7-9	TRBJ2-7	-	15	TRBD2	TGTGCCAGCACCCCAAGCGGGGGAACAACCTACGAGCAGTACTTC	CASTPSGGTTYEQYF
TRBV7-3	TRBJ2-3	-	16	TRBD2	TGTGCCAGCAGCCAATCTAGCGGGCTAACCACAGATACGCAGTATTTT	CASSQSSGLTTDTQYF
TRBV7-3	TRBJ2-2	-	16	-	TGTGCCAGCAGCTTAATTGCGGCCGCGAACACCGGGGAGCTGTTTTTT	CASSLIAAANTGELFF
TRBV5-1	TRBJ1-2	-	13	-	TGCGCCAGCAGCTTGGACGGGGGAGGTGGCTACACCTTC	CASSLDGGGGYTF
TRBV7-2	TRBJ2-7	-	13	-	TGTGCCAGCAGCTTGGGGGGAACTTACGAGCAGTACTTC	CASSLGGTYEQYF
TRBV5-8	TRBJ2-1	-	16	TRBD2	TGTGCCAGCAGCGGCGGACTAGCGAGCTCCTACAATGAGCAGTTCTTC	CASSGGLASSYNEQFF
TRBV19	TRBJ1-6	once	15	-	TGTGCCAGTAGTATAATCGGGGATGCCAATTCACCCCTCCACTTT	CASSIIGDANSPLHF
TRBV11-3	TRBJ2-7	-	11	-	TGTGCCAGCCGGAGCGGCTACGAGCAGTACTTC	CASRSGYEQYF
TRBV24-1	TRBJ2-1	-	16	TRBD1	TGTGCCACCTTACATAACAGGGGGTTTTCCTACAATGAGCAGTTCTTC	CATLHNRGFSYNEQFF
TRBV7-2	TRBJ2-2	-	16	TRBD2	TGTGCCAGCAGCTTGAGACTAGCGGTGAACACCGGGGAGCTGTTTTTT	CASSLRLAVNTGELFF
TRBV6-5	TRBJ2-7	-	15	TRBD1	TGTGCCAGCAAAGTGAAAACAGGGGGACCCTACGAGCAGTACTTC	CASKVKTGGPYEQYF
TRBV30	TRBJ1-2	-	17	-	TGTGCCTGGAGTGTTTGGACAGCCGCACAAGGCCACTATGGCTACACCTTC	CAWSVWTAAQGHYGYTF
TRBV7-9	TRBJ1-4	-	12	-	TGTGCCAGCAGCTTCGGTAATGAAAAACTGTTTTTT	CASSFGNEKLFF
TRBV3-1/TRBV3-2	TRBJ1-3	-	14	-	TGTGCCAGCAGCCCCTGGGGGCAGGACAACACCATATATTTT	CASSPWGQDNTIYF
TRBV10-3	TRBJ2-3	-	13	-	TGTGCCATCGGAGCGGACCCCCCAGATACGCAGTATTTT	CAIGADPPDTQYF
TRBV7-2	TRBJ2-4	-	15	TRBD1	TGTGCCAGCAGAGGGGACAGGGGACTGAGAAACATTCAGTACTTC	CASRGDRGLRNIQYF
TRBV19	TRBJ1-5	-	14	-	TGTGCCAGTAGTAGGCAGGGGAAGAATCAGCCCCAGCATTTT	CASSRQGKNQPQHF
TRBV2	TRBJ1-6	-	14	-	TGTGCCAGCAGCCCAAATCACAGGAATTCACCCCTCCACTTT	CASSPNHRNSPLHF
TRBV7-2	TRBJ2-1	-	17	TRBD2	TGTGCCAGCAGCTCGTCGAGCGGGAGGGTCTCCTACAATGAGCAGTTCTTC	CASSSSSGRVSYNEQFF
TRBV7-2	TRBJ2-1	-	15	-	TGTGCCAGCAGCTTAGACAGGAGCTCCTACAATGAGCAGTTCTTC	CASSLDRSSYNEQFF
TRBV5-1	TRBJ2-5	-	13	-	TGCGCCAGCAGCTTGGGCGGCGGGGAGACCCAGTACTTC	CASSLGGGETQYF
TRBV6-2/TRBV6-3	TRBJ2-5	-	15	TRBD2	TGTGCCAGCAGTTCGACTAGCGGGGACCGAGGGACCCAGTACTTC	CASSSTSGDRGTQYF
TRBV19	TRBJ2-3	-	16	TRBD2	TGTGCCAGTAGTATCAGCGCTAGCGGGGCAGCGTATACGCAGTATTTT	CASSISASGAAYTQYF
TRBV2	TRBJ1-4	many	14	-	TGTGCCAGCAGTGAACGAGGCACTTTTACGAAACTGTTTTTT	CASSERGTFTKLFF
TRBV6-5	TRBJ2-2	-	15	-	TGTGCCAGCAGCCCCACGAGGGCGAACACCGGGGAGCTGTTTTTT	CASSPTRANTGELFF
TRBV30	TRBJ1-1	-	14	-	TGTGCCTGGAACGGCCCCGGAGTGGACACTGAAGCTTTCTTT	CAWNGPGVDTEAFF
TRBV19	TRBJ2-7	-	13	-	TGTGCCAACCGGGGAAGCATGGTCCACGAGCAGTACTTC	CANRGSMVHEQYF
TRBV7-2	TRBJ2-7	-	17	-	TGTGCCAGCAGCTTAGGTTCAGGTGTTACTAGCTCCTACGAGCAGTACTTC	CASSLGSGVTSSYEQYF
TRBV30	TRBJ2-2	-	13	TRBD1	TGTGCCTGGACAACAGGGGTACACGGGGAGCTGTTTTTT	CAWTTGVHGELFF
TRBV7-9	TRBJ2-1	-	13	TRBD1	TGTGCCAGCTCAAACAGGGGGAAAAATGAGCAGTTCTTC	CASSNRGKNEQFF
TRBV7-2	TRBJ1-2	-	15	-	TGTGCCAGCAGCTCCACCACTAGACAGGCCTATGGCTACACCTTC	CASSSTTRQAYGYTF
TRBV11-2	TRBJ2-7	-	14	-	TGTGCCAGCAGCTTAACCAGAACAGGGCGCGAGCAGTACTTC	CASSLTRTGREQYF
TRBV3-1/TRBV3-2	TRBJ2-5	-	13	-	TGTGCCAGCAGCCAAGCCGGCCAAGAGACCCAGTACTTC	CASSQAGQETQYF
TRBV18	TRBJ2-4	-	16	-	TGTGCCAGCTCACCCCTCGAACTAGGAGGAGGAAACATTCAGTACTTC	CASSPLELGGGNIQYF
TRBV19	TRBJ1-1	-	15	TRBD1	TGTGCCAGTAGTCACCGGGACAGGGTGGTGCCTGAAGCTTTCTTT	CASSHRDRVVPEAFF
TRBV5-8	TRBJ2-1	-	15	TRBD2	TGTGCCAGCAGCTTGGGGCTAGCGGGGGGACATGAGCAGTTCTTC	CASSLGLAGGHEQFF
TRBV2	TRBJ1-2	-	14	-	TGTGCCAGCAATCCTTTTGAGGGTGGCTATGGCTACACCTTC	CASNPFEGGYGYTF